This T cell receptor beta chain comes out of a study of blood T cell repertoires in COVID-19. Study-wide background: T cells, B-cell-depleted T cells, or PBMCs provided the cDNA or gDNA that served as material.

Trimming left V 6 bases short and J 6 bases short, with 6 bases between. The CDR3 runs to 12 residues. The V gene's germline CDR1 is MGHDK and CDR2 SYGVNS. In the authors' methods: Amplification from reference gene primers served as the basis for estimated nucleated cell counts. Libraries were prepared by immunoSEQ multiplex PCR; TCRdb keeps only in-frame clonotypes and omits some of them. V and J calls and clone size follow that table, whereas D and trimming were derived from the DNA. The sample has roughly 160,000 clones, around 81% seen once. The TCR comes from an elderly woman with COVID-19, enrolled during active disease. This chain uses TRBV25-1 with TRBJ1-6; a possible D gene is TRBD1 (5 bases). Sample: peripheral blood. CDR3 in DNA: TGTGCCAGCAGGCAGGGTAATTCACCCCTCCACTTT. As protein: CASRQGNSPLHF.